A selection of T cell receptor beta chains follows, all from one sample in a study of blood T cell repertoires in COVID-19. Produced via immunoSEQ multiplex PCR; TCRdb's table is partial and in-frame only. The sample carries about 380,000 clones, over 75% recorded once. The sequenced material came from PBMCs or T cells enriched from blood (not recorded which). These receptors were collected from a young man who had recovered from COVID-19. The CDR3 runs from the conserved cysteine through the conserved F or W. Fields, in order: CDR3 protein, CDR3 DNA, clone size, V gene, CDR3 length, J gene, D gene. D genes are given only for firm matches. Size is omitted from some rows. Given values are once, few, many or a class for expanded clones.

cdr3_aa: CASSLETSGRKF; cdr3_nt: TGTGCCAGCAGCTTAGAAACATCGGGGAGAAAGTTT; clone_size: -; v_call: TRBV7-9; cdr3_length: 12; j_call: TRBJ1-1; d_call: -
cdr3_aa: CASNPSQGRGGQPQHF; cdr3_nt: TGTGCCAGTAATCCCTCCCAGGGCCGCGGGGGTCAGCCCCAGCATTTT; clone_size: -; v_call: TRBV19; cdr3_length: 16; j_call: TRBJ1-5; d_call: -
cdr3_aa: CASQGLDASPLHF; cdr3_nt: TGTGCCAGCCAGGGTCTCGACGCTTCACCCCTCCACTTT; clone_size: -; v_call: TRBV19; cdr3_length: 13; j_call: TRBJ1-6; d_call: -
cdr3_aa: CASSQVGQGVGELFF; cdr3_nt: TGTGCCAGCAGCCAAGTGGGACAGGGGGTCGGGGAGCTGTTTTTT; clone_size: -; v_call: TRBV3-1/TRBV3-2; cdr3_length: 15; j_call: TRBJ2-2; d_call: TRBD1
cdr3_aa: CASSSGGSSGNTIYF; cdr3_nt: TGTGCCAGCAGCTCCGGAGGGAGCTCTGGAAACACCATATATTTT; clone_size: -; v_call: TRBV11-2; cdr3_length: 15; j_call: TRBJ1-3; d_call: -
cdr3_aa: CASSLTSGGGNEQFF; cdr3_nt: TGTGCCAGCAGCCTGACTAGCGGGGGGGGGAATGAGCAGTTCTTC; clone_size: -; v_call: TRBV7-2; cdr3_length: 15; j_call: TRBJ2-1; d_call: TRBD2
cdr3_aa: CASSPGAGDYGYTF; cdr3_nt: TGTGCCAGCTCACCGGGGGCCGGGGACTATGGCTACACCTTC; clone_size: -; v_call: TRBV18; cdr3_length: 14; j_call: TRBJ1-2; d_call: -
cdr3_aa: CASSVEQGNTIYF; cdr3_nt: TGTGCCAGTAGTGTCGAACAGGGAAACACCATATATTTT; clone_size: -; v_call: TRBV19; cdr3_length: 13; j_call: TRBJ1-3; d_call: -
cdr3_aa: CASSYMTGTTAEAFF; cdr3_nt: TGTGCCAGCAGTTACATGACCGGGACAACCGCTGAAGCTTTCTTT; clone_size: -; v_call: TRBV6-5; cdr3_length: 15; j_call: TRBJ1-1; d_call: -
cdr3_aa: CASSPGQGVYFSTDTQYF; cdr3_nt: TGTGCCAGCAGCCCGGGACAGGGGGTTTATTTTAGCACAGATACGCAGTATTTT; clone_size: -; v_call: TRBV9; cdr3_length: 18; j_call: TRBJ2-3; d_call: TRBD1
cdr3_aa: CASSSPRTGGSEAFF; cdr3_nt: TGTGCCAGCAGCTCCCCCCGGACAGGGGGCTCTGAAGCTTTCTTT; clone_size: -; v_call: TRBV11-2; cdr3_length: 15; j_call: TRBJ1-1; d_call: TRBD1
cdr3_aa: CASSPSALDKNTEAFF; cdr3_nt: TGTGCCAGCAGCCCGAGCGCTTTGGACAAGAACACTGAAGCTTTCTTT; clone_size: -; v_call: TRBV3-1/TRBV3-2; cdr3_length: 16; j_call: TRBJ1-1; d_call: -
cdr3_aa: CASSLPTSGGAREQFF; cdr3_nt: TGTGCCAGCAGCCTCCCGACTAGCGGGGGGGCACGTGAGCAGTTCTTC; clone_size: -; v_call: TRBV5-4; cdr3_length: 16; j_call: TRBJ2-1; d_call: TRBD2
cdr3_aa: CASSTRAGGPYNEQFF; cdr3_nt: TGTGCCAGCAGCACCCGAGCGGGGGGGCCTTACAATGAGCAGTTCTTC; clone_size: once; v_call: TRBV9; cdr3_length: 16; j_call: TRBJ2-1; d_call: TRBD2
cdr3_aa: CAISESHRGKQFF; cdr3_nt: TGTGCCATCAGTGAGTCTCACAGGGGAAAGCAGTTCTTC; clone_size: -; v_call: TRBV10-3; cdr3_length: 13; j_call: TRBJ2-1; d_call: TRBD1
cdr3_aa: CASSPPGGQGHGYTF; cdr3_nt: TGTGCCAGTAGCCCCCCTGGAGGACAGGGCCATGGCTACACCTTC; clone_size: -; v_call: TRBV19; cdr3_length: 15; j_call: TRBJ1-2; d_call: TRBD1
cdr3_aa: CASSKRLANEQFF; cdr3_nt: TGTGCCAGCAGTAAAAGACTAGCCAATGAGCAGTTCTTC; clone_size: -; v_call: TRBV6-5; cdr3_length: 13; j_call: TRBJ2-1; d_call: TRBD2
cdr3_aa: CASSPFQGGSNTGELFF; cdr3_nt: TGTGCCAGCTCACCTTTTCAAGGGGGCTCGAACACCGGGGAGCTGTTTTTT; clone_size: -; v_call: TRBV18; cdr3_length: 17; j_call: TRBJ2-2; d_call: TRBD1
cdr3_aa: CASSASGTTDTQYF; cdr3_nt: TGCGCCAGCAGCGCTAGCGGGACCACAGATACGCAGTATTTT; clone_size: -; v_call: TRBV5-1; cdr3_length: 14; j_call: TRBJ2-3; d_call: TRBD2
cdr3_aa: CASSLTGYQETQYF; cdr3_nt: TGCGCCAGCAGCTTAACGGGTTACCAAGAGACCCAGTACTTC; clone_size: -; v_call: TRBV5-1; cdr3_length: 14; j_call: TRBJ2-5; d_call: -
cdr3_aa: CASSLVAPPETQYF; cdr3_nt: TGTGCCAGCAGCTTGGTGGCCCCCCCAGAGACCCAGTACTTC; clone_size: -; v_call: TRBV5-6; cdr3_length: 14; j_call: TRBJ2-5; d_call: -
cdr3_aa: CASSLTASNQPQHF; cdr3_nt: TGTGCCAGCAGCCTGACAGCCAGCAATCAGCCCCAGCATTTT; clone_size: -; v_call: TRBV3-1/TRBV3-2; cdr3_length: 14; j_call: TRBJ1-5; d_call: -
cdr3_aa: CSVGTLGLTGGYEQYF; cdr3_nt: TGCAGCGTTGGGACTCTCGGCTTGACAGGAGGCTACGAGCAGTACTTC; clone_size: -; v_call: TRBV29-1; cdr3_length: 16; j_call: TRBJ2-7; d_call: -
cdr3_aa: CASSLSGGADEQFF; cdr3_nt: TGTGCCAGCAGCTTAAGCGGGGGGGCCGATGAGCAGTTCTTC; clone_size: -; v_call: TRBV7-3; cdr3_length: 14; j_call: TRBJ2-1; d_call: TRBD2
cdr3_aa: CAILGRVNEKLFF; cdr3_nt: TGTGCCATCTTGGGCAGGGTTAATGAAAAACTGTTTTTT; clone_size: once; v_call: TRBV2; cdr3_length: 13; j_call: TRBJ1-4; d_call: -
cdr3_aa: CASSPNRGDEQYF; cdr3_nt: TGTGCCAGCAGCCCCAACAGGGGCGACGAGCAGTACTTC; clone_size: -; v_call: TRBV6-2/TRBV6-3; cdr3_length: 13; j_call: TRBJ2-7; d_call: TRBD1
cdr3_aa: CASSPGQCNEKLFF; cdr3_nt: TGTGCCAGCAGCCCGGGACAGTGTAATGAAAAACTGTTTTTT; clone_size: -; v_call: TRBV3-1/TRBV3-2; cdr3_length: 14; j_call: TRBJ1-4; d_call: TRBD1
cdr3_aa: CAISESAGGTDTQYF; cdr3_nt: TGTGCCATCAGTGAGTCGGCGGGGGGCACAGATACGCAGTATTTT; clone_size: -; v_call: TRBV10-3; cdr3_length: 15; j_call: TRBJ2-3; d_call: TRBD2
cdr3_aa: CASSQGLDGRQPQHF; cdr3_nt: TGCGCCAGCAGCCAAGGATTGGATGGGAGACAGCCCCAGCATTTT; clone_size: -; v_call: TRBV4-3; cdr3_length: 15; j_call: TRBJ1-5; d_call: -
cdr3_aa: CASSPQDRGPDNEKLFF; cdr3_nt: TGCGCCAGCAGCCCTCAAGACAGGGGGCCTGATAATGAAAAACTGTTTTTT; clone_size: -; v_call: TRBV5-1; cdr3_length: 17; j_call: TRBJ1-4; d_call: TRBD1
cdr3_aa: CATQIQGAGAEAFF; cdr3_nt: TGTGCCACCCAAATACAGGGGGCGGGGGCTGAAGCTTTCTTT; clone_size: -; v_call: TRBV19; cdr3_length: 14; j_call: TRBJ1-1; d_call: TRBD1
cdr3_aa: CASRTGAYEQYF; cdr3_nt: TGCGCCAGCCGGACAGGGGCCTACGAGCAGTACTTC; clone_size: -; v_call: TRBV10-1; cdr3_length: 12; j_call: TRBJ2-7; d_call: TRBD1
cdr3_aa: CASSSPRTVANEQFF; cdr3_nt: TGTGCCAGCAGCTCACCGAGGACTGTCGCCAATGAGCAGTTCTTC; clone_size: -; v_call: TRBV6-5; cdr3_length: 15; j_call: TRBJ2-1; d_call: -
cdr3_aa: CASSRLGSSYEQYF; cdr3_nt: TGTGCCAGCTCACGATTAGGGAGCTCCTACGAGCAGTACTTC; clone_size: -; v_call: TRBV18; cdr3_length: 14; j_call: TRBJ2-7; d_call: -
cdr3_aa: CASSPHPSGNTGELFF; cdr3_nt: TGTGCCAGCAGCCCACACCCTTCGGGGAACACCGGGGAGCTGTTTTTT; clone_size: -; v_call: TRBV7-6; cdr3_length: 16; j_call: TRBJ2-2; d_call: -
cdr3_aa: CASSPGRADGYTF; cdr3_nt: TGTGCCAGCAGCCCGGGGAGGGCTGATGGCTACACCTTC; clone_size: -; v_call: TRBV11-1; cdr3_length: 13; j_call: TRBJ1-2; d_call: -
cdr3_aa: CASLLSRQNTEAFF; cdr3_nt: TGTGCCAGCTTATTGAGCAGACAGAACACTGAAGCTTTCTTT; clone_size: -; v_call: TRBV18; cdr3_length: 14; j_call: TRBJ1-1; d_call: -
cdr3_aa: CASSKRTSGTDTQYF; cdr3_nt: TGTGCCAGCAGTAAGAGGACTAGCGGTACAGATACGCAGTATTTT; clone_size: -; v_call: TRBV6-2/TRBV6-3; cdr3_length: 15; j_call: TRBJ2-3; d_call: TRBD2
cdr3_aa: CASSEAGQGTYEQYF; cdr3_nt: TGTGCCAGCAGTGAAGCGGGACAGGGTACCTACGAGCAGTACTTC; clone_size: -; v_call: TRBV6-1; cdr3_length: 15; j_call: TRBJ2-7; d_call: TRBD1
cdr3_aa: CASSPTTGYYGYTF; cdr3_nt: TGTGCCAGCTCACCAACGACGGGGTACTATGGCTACACCTTC; clone_size: -; v_call: TRBV18; cdr3_length: 14; j_call: TRBJ1-2; d_call: -
cdr3_aa: CASSPRDRPYEQYF; cdr3_nt: TGTGCCAGTAGTCCTAGAGACAGACCCTACGAGCAGTACTTC; clone_size: -; v_call: TRBV19; cdr3_length: 14; j_call: TRBJ2-7; d_call: -
cdr3_aa: CASSGGTGWNTEAFF; cdr3_nt: TGCGCCAGCAGTGGGGGAACGGGATGGAACACTGAAGCTTTCTTT; clone_size: -; v_call: TRBV10-1; cdr3_length: 15; j_call: TRBJ1-1; d_call: -
cdr3_aa: CASSYLLAALYNEQFF; cdr3_nt: TGTGCCAGCAGCTACCTCCTAGCGGCCCTCTACAATGAGCAGTTCTTC; clone_size: few; v_call: TRBV7-2; cdr3_length: 16; j_call: TRBJ2-1; d_call: TRBD2
cdr3_aa: CASRQGAAPQHF; cdr3_nt: TGTGCCAGTAGACAGGGGGCTGCGCCCCAGCATTTT; clone_size: -; v_call: TRBV2; cdr3_length: 12; j_call: TRBJ1-5; d_call: TRBD1
cdr3_aa: CASSSPGGNNQPQHF; cdr3_nt: TGTGCCAGCAGCTCCCCTGGAGGGAACAATCAGCCCCAGCATTTT; clone_size: once; v_call: TRBV7-9; cdr3_length: 15; j_call: TRBJ1-5; d_call: -